This TCR beta chain stems from a study of shared T cell receptors in the human thymus. Sequencing was performed with immunoSEQ multiplex PCR; in TCRdb, only in-frame clones are kept and a portion is missing. Of hundreds of thousands of clones in the sample, 85% to 90% are singletons; the top ten hold about 0.01%. The CDR3 is 16 residues long. V lost 4 bases, J lost 0 bases, and 6 bases stayed unmatched. Germline lookup yields CDR1 SGHDN and CDR2 FVKESK. This sample also belongs to another study, concerning human thymus T cells.

The chain recombines TRBV14 with TRBJ2-3, with 8 positions matching TRBD2. The source of this sequence is a boy in the first two years of life with a congenital heart defect. Sequenced: thymocytes. In DNA, the CDR3 is TGTGCCAGCAGCCCCCGGACTAGCCAGAGCACAGATACGCAGTATTTT. Its translation is CASSPRTSQSTDTQYF.